The clone carrying this TCR beta chain was observed a few times. Its antigen is not identified. A universal primer site and UMIs were added as TCR cDNA was made by 5'RACE template switching. In TCRdb, the 5' RACE reads were re-called with MiXCR into one record per CDR3 protein. The sample has about 63,000 distinct CDR3 sequences; 6.5% to 9% are singletons. The sample is drawn from a study of T cells after yellow fever vaccination. The study, taken as a whole, reports: Booster samples showed a return of most primary-vaccination clones (under 97% CD4, around 85% CD8).

CDR1 is SGHKS, CDR2 YYEKEE, per germline (reference sequence). CDR3 length: 14 amino acids. Trimming took 9 bases from V and 6 from J, leaving 20 bases between them. This rearrangement joins TRBV5-5 to TRBJ2-3; either TRBD1 or TRBD2 may fit D (6 bases each). The specimen comprised CD8+ T cells sorted from PBMCs, sampled 15 days after the yellow fever booster vaccination. The clonotype comes from a man aged 30 to 45 who received the YFV17D yellow fever vaccine. CDR3 region: CATPGEQGGDTQYF. CDR3 nucleotide sequence: TGTGCCACCCCGGGGGAACAGGGTGGGGATACGCAGTATTTT.